The 28 T cell receptor beta chains presented below share a single source sample, sequenced in a study of blood T cell repertoires in COVID-19. Data came from immunoSEQ multiplex PCR; TCRdb stores just in-frame clones and leaves some out. The data hold about 250,000 clones, with around 86% observed a single time. Sequences were obtained from PBMCs or T cells enriched from blood (not recorded which). The origin of the receptors is a man younger than 35 who had recovered from COVID-19.

The CDR3, as DNA: TGTGCCAGTCGACTCGGACAGACACAACCTTATGGCTACACCTTC. Amino acid sequence: CASRLGQTQPYGYTF. This chain links TRBV19 with TRBJ1-2; possibly TRBD1 for D (6 bases). Germline V lookup: CDR1 LNHDA, CDR2 SQIVND (reference sequence). V lost 8 bases and J 5 bases, leaving 21 bases between the germline ends. CDR3 size: 15 residues.

This chain uses TRBV10-3 with TRBJ2-2; TRBD1 matches 7 bases. There are 14 residues in the CDR3. The ends lost 4 bases at V and 8 bases at J; junction bases unmatched: 7. Germline V CDR1 and CDR2: ENHRY, SYGVKD. This CDR3 reads CAISVDRTPGELFF. CDR3 coding DNA: TGTGCCATCAGTGTGGACAGGACCCCGGGGGAGCTGTTTTTT.

The chain employs TRBV27 and TRBJ1-2; weak D call: TRBD1 (5 bases). CDR3 length: 17 amino acids. V was shortened by 7 bases and J by 3 bases, with 24 bases between the two germline ends. Germline lookup yields CDR1 MNHEY and CDR2 SMNVEV (reference sequence). DNA of the CDR3: TGTGCCAGCAAATACAGGCCCGAGGGGAGCGGGGACTATGGCTACACCTTC. Translated: CASKYRPEGSGDYGYTF.

The chain combines TRBV6-5 with TRBJ1-2, with D possibly being TRBD1 (5 bases). This CDR3 is built from 13 residues. Germline V CDR1 and CDR2: MNHEY, SVGAGI. Trimming removed 5 bases from V and 8 bases from J, with 15 bases in between. In DNA, the CDR3 is TGTGCCAGCAGTACCCAGGGAGGGTGGGGCTACACCTTC. Residues: CASSTQGGWGYTF.

J is TRBJ2-3 and V is TRBV5-8; TRBD2 matches at 9 bases. The germline V gene encodes CDR1 SGHTS and CDR2 YDEGEE. J was trimmed by 7 bases and V by 0 bases; bases with no gene match: 12. The CDR3 is made up of 17 amino acids. Written as DNA, the CDR3 is TGTGCCAGCAGCTTGGGACGGAGGCTAGCGGGGCCATATACGCAGTATTTT. Translated: CASSLGRRLAGPYTQYF.

The V and J genes are TRBV28 and TRBJ2-2; D not resolved. The germline CDR1 and CDR2 sequences are MDHEN and SYDVKM. The ends were cut back, 8 bases at V and 4 bases at J, with 11 bases in the middle. The CDR3 contains 13 residues. The chain's CDR3 is CASSEAGTGELFF. The CDR3 bases are TGTGCCAGCTCCGAGGCCGGCACCGGGGAGCTGTTTTTT.

The CDR3 is CASSDSGTGLGTQYF. The CDR3 DNA reads as TGCGCCAGCAGTGATTCCGGGACAGGGCTTGGGACCCAGTACTTC. J is TRBJ2-5 and V is TRBV10-2; 9 positions match TRBD1. V was pared by 3 bases and J by 7 bases, with 9 bases of the junction left unmatched. The germline V gene encodes CDR1 WSHSY and CDR2 SAAADI. The CDR3 has 15 amino acids.

The gene calls are TRBV19 and TRBJ2-7; 9 bases match TRBD1. The V gene's germline CDR1 is LNHDA and CDR2 SQIVND (reference sequence). J lost 5 bases, V lost 6 bases, and 11 bases had no gene match. The CDR3 covers 15 residues. CDR3 nucleotides: TGTGCCAGTAGGGAGACCGGGACAGGGAAGAACGAGCAGTACTTC. Encoded protein: CASRETGTGKNEQYF.

The chain uses TRBV6-5 and TRBJ1-2, with D possibly being TRBD1 (6 bases). Looked up from germline, CDR1 is MNHEY and CDR2 is SVGAGI. CDR3 size: 13 residues. Trimming removed 6 bases from V and 7 bases from J, with 15 bases in between. The CDR3 DNA is TGTGCCAGCAGAACAGGGATGGGGGTTGGCTACACCTTC. Protein: CASRTGMGVGYTF.

The CDR3 coding sequence is TGTGCCAGCAGCTTAGGTCCAGGGTCCTATGGCTACACCTTC. This codes for CASSLGPGSYGYTF. V usage is TRBV7-9 and J usage is TRBJ1-2; a weak D match, TRBD1 (5 bases). The CDR3 runs 14 residues. Trimming removed 1 base at V and 4 bases at J, with 10 bases between. Germline V gives CDR1 SEHNR, CDR2 FQNEAQ (reference sequence).

The sample holds many counts of this clone. V and J are TRBV2 and TRBJ2-7; TRBD2 aligns across 10 bases. With 7 bases clipped from V and 1 base from J, the junction kept 10 bases outside the gene matches. The length of the CDR3 is 16 residues. Germline lookup yields CDR1 SNHLY and CDR2 FYNNEI. Written as DNA, the CDR3 is TGTGCCAGCACCCCCCGAGCGGGAGGGTTTTCCTACGAGCAGTACTTC. This translates into CASTPRAGGFSYEQYF.

The chain uses TRBV11-2 and TRBJ1-6, with D perhaps TRBD1 (5 bases). CDR1 and CDR2 (germline): SGHAT, FQNNGV. This CDR3 is 15 amino acids long. The V and J ends lost 1 base and 7 bases respectively, with 11 bases between them. In DNA, the CDR3 is TGTGCCAGCAGCTTAGCTGGCAGGGAAAATTCACCCCTCCACTTT. Its protein product is CASSLAGRENSPLHF.

The V gene is TRBV2, the J gene TRBJ2-5; D is possibly TRBD1 (6 bases). Germline assignment: CDR1 SNHLY and CDR2 FYNNEI. The CDR3 covers 14 residues. Trimming stripped 6 bases from V and 2 bases from J, with 13 bases between. CDR3 sequence (DNA): TGTGCCAGCAGCGTCACCGGGACACAAGAGACCCAGTACTTC. Amino acid sequence: CASSVTGTQETQYF. Supplemented by reference TRBV2 and TRBJ2-5, the full variable domain reads EPEVTQTPSHQVTQMGQEVILRCVPISNHLYFYWYRQILGQKVEFLVSFYNNEISEKSEIFDDQFSVERPDGSNFTLKIRSTKLEDSAMYFCASSVTGTQETQYFGPGTRLLVL.

The chain joins TRBV2 to TRBJ1-4; a possible D gene is TRBD1 (6 bases). Deletions cut 0 bases from V and 7 bases from J, with 15 bases between. The CDR3 runs 16 residues. The germline CDR1 and CDR2 sequences are SNHLY and FYNNEI. Written as DNA, the CDR3 is TGTGCCAGCAGTGAAGCGCTAACAGGGCAAGGTGAAAAACTGTTTTTT. Its translation: CASSEALTGQGEKLFF.

The chain employs TRBV7-9 and TRBJ1-3; maybe TRBD1 (6 bases). The CDR3 has 17 amino acids. V was cut by 4 bases and J by 4 bases, with 20 bases left in between. Germline CDR1 is SEHNR and CDR2 is FQNEAQ (reference sequence). The CDR3 DNA is TGTGCCAGCAGCTCCTCCCGGACAGAGCTTTACGGAAACACCATATATTTT. Its translation is CASSSSRTELYGNTIYF.

The chain uses TRBV19 and TRBJ1-5, with 10 bases lining up with TRBD1. With 5 bases clipped from V and 3 bases from J, the junction kept 10 bases outside the gene matches. The V gene's germline CDR1 is LNHDA and CDR2 SQIVND (reference sequence). This CDR3 has 17 amino acids. The CDR3 loop reads CASSRTGGSPDNQPQHF. In DNA form, the CDR3 reads TGTGCCAGTAGTCGGACAGGGGGATCCCCGGACAATCAGCCCCAGCATTTT.

This chain uses TRBV4-1 with TRBJ2-6; D unresolved. Trimming took off 0 bases at V and 0 bases at J, with 6 bases between the two ends. This CDR3 is 16 amino acids long. The germline CDR1 and CDR2 sequences are MGHRA and YSYEKL. The DNA of the CDR3 is TGCGCCAGCAGCCAAGACTTAGTCTCTGGGGCCAACGTCCTGACTTTC. Protein sequence: CASSQDLVSGANVLTF.

The CDR3 DNA follows: TGTGCCAGCGGGGGGAGGGTCTACAATGAGCAGTTCTTC. Translated: CASGGRVYNEQFF. V and J are TRBV12-3 or TRBV12-4 and TRBJ2-1; TRBD2 matches 7 bases. J was trimmed by 3 bases and V by 8 bases; bases with no gene match: 4. CDR3 size: 13 residues.

The V and J genes are TRBV7-2 and TRBJ2-3; 12 bases are a match to TRBD2. Looked up from germline, CDR1 is SGHTA and CDR2 is FQGNSA. The CDR3 sequence is 15 residues long. With V trimmed by 5 bases and J by 6 bases, 6 bases remained unmatched. The CDR3 here is CASSVTSGRGDTQYF. CDR3 nucleotides: TGTGCCAGCAGCGTGACTAGCGGGAGAGGCGATACGCAGTATTTT.

The chain couples TRBV6-5 to TRBJ2-1; tentatively, D is TRBD1 (6 bases). The ends were cut back, 4 bases at V and 11 bases at J, with 9 bases in the middle. Germline-derived CDR1 and CDR2 are MNHEY and SVGAGI. This CDR3 has 11 amino acids. CDR3 sequence reads: CASSSRGQQFF. CDR3 in DNA: TGTGCCAGCAGTTCCAGGGGACAGCAGTTCTTC.

This clone was seen only once. The chain links TRBV10-3 to TRBJ2-5; 7 bases map to TRBD2. The CDR3 is 16 residues long. The germline V gene encodes CDR1 ENHRY and CDR2 SYGVKD. Germline trimming cut 8 bases from V and 3 bases from J; bases unmatched to any gene: 15. CDR3 in amino acids: CAISGEGRTPEETQYF. CDR3 DNA: TGTGCCATCTCCGGGGAGGGGCGTACGCCTGAAGAGACCCAGTACTTC.

This chain joins TRBV6-1 and TRBJ2-1; D unresolved. Germline V CDR1 and CDR2: MNHNS, SASEGT. CDR3 length: 15 amino acids. V gave up 1 base and J gave up 2 bases, with 9 bases separating them. CDR3 sequence: CASSEVQVPYNEQFF. The CDR3 coding sequence is TGTGCCAGCAGTGAAGTCCAGGTCCCCTACAATGAGCAGTTCTTC.

This rearrangement joins TRBV19 to TRBJ2-1, with 14 bases identical to TRBD2. CDR3 length: 15 residues. Germline CDR1 and CDR2: LNHDA and SQIVND (reference sequence). V was clipped by 8 bases and J by 6 bases; unmatched bases: 6. The CDR3 protein is CASVPGLAGVNEQFF. The CDR3 DNA reads as TGTGCCAGTGTACCGGGACTAGCGGGAGTCAATGAGCAGTTCTTC. Together with reference TRBV19 and TRBJ2-1, the CDR3 gives the full variable domain: DGGITQSPKYLFRKEGQNVTLSCEQNLNHDAMYWYRQDPGQGLRLIYYSQIVNDFQKGDIAEGYSVSREKKESFPLTVTSAQKNPTAFYLCASVPGLAGVNEQFFGPGTRLTVL.

The chain links TRBV5-1 to TRBJ2-1; a possible D gene is TRBD2 (7 bases). Trimming removed 4 bases at V and 4 bases at J, with 18 bases between. The CDR3 loop spans 16 amino acids. Germline V gene data show CDR1 as SGHRS and CDR2 as YFSETQ. The CDR3 coding sequence is TGCGCCAGCAGCGTTCGCGGGGGCCCTCCTTACAATGAGCAGTTCTTC. Encoded protein: CASSVRGGPPYNEQFF.

The chain carries TRBV7-8 and TRBJ2-5, with D perhaps matching TRBD2 (6 bases). Trimming took off 4 bases at V and 5 bases at J, with 11 bases between the two ends. The CDR3 runs 13 residues. Germline CDR1 SGHVS, CDR2 FQNEAQ. CDR3 DNA: TGTGCCAGCAGCTCTGGGACTTTCGAGACCCAGTACTTC. Translation: CASSSGTFETQYF.

The V gene is TRBV28, the J gene TRBJ2-3; 7 bases match TRBD1. The J segment lost 2 bases and the V segment lost 5 bases, leaving 7 bases of the junction unmatched. The CDR3 contains 15 residues. Germline CDR1 is MDHEN and CDR2 is SYDVKM. CDR3 sequence: CASSQGQEDTDTQYF. As DNA, the CDR3 is TGTGCCAGCAGTCAAGGACAGGAGGACACAGATACGCAGTATTTT.

V gene TRBV3-1 (or the pseudogene TRBV3-2) combines with J gene TRBJ1-2, with 9 positions matching TRBD1. V gave up 2 bases and J gave up 6 bases; unmatched junction bases: 7. The CDR3 is 15 amino acids. CDR1 and CDR2 (germline): LGHDT, YNNKEL (reference sequence). The CDR3 is CASSQSRDRADGYTF. CDR3 coding DNA: TGTGCCAGCAGCCAAAGCCGGGACAGGGCGGATGGCTACACCTTC.

With respect to this clone: One junction end does not reproduce the germline sequence, and a read error may be involved. The chain joins TRBV7-7 to TRBJ2-2; D is unresolved. This CDR3 is 14 amino acids long. Germline-derived CDR1 and CDR2 are SSHAT and FNYEAQ (reference sequence). The CDR3 here is CASSFRPNTGELFF. The CDR3 DNA follows: TGTGCTAGCAGCTTCAGGCCGAACACCGGGGAGCTGTTTTTT.